A selection of T cell receptor beta chains follows, all from one sample in a study of blood T cell repertoires in COVID-19. Clones were read by immunoSEQ multiplex PCR, and TCRdb kept only the in-frame ones, dropping some. The sample consists of 200,000 to 250,000 clones, approximately 90% of them appearing once. Sequenced sample: peripheral blood. These receptors originate from a young woman who had recovered from COVID-19. Each CDR3 is given with its conserved first and last residue. A D gene is named only where the DNA matches it firmly. Only part of the rows carry a size: once, few, many, or a class if the clone is expanded.

D gene: -
J gene: TRBJ2-1
clone size: -
V gene: TRBV9
CDR3 protein: CASSVDPGLLNEQFF
CDR3 DNA: TGTGCCAGCAGCGTCGACCCCGGACTATTGAATGAGCAGTTCTTC

D gene: -
J gene: TRBJ1-1
clone size: -
V gene: TRBV15
CDR3 protein: CATASRGEAFF
CDR3 DNA: TGTGCCACCGCTAGCAGAGGCGAAGCTTTCTTT

D gene: -
J gene: TRBJ2-1
clone size: -
V gene: TRBV5-6
CDR3 protein: CASLLGDSITYYLNNEQFF
CDR3 DNA: TGTGCCAGCCTCCTGGGAGACTCGATCACGTACTACCTCAACAATGAGCAGTTCTTC

D gene: -
J gene: TRBJ2-1
clone size: -
V gene: TRBV7-9
CDR3 protein: CASSLALNGGGEQFF
CDR3 DNA: TGTGCCAGCAGCTTAGCGCTAAACGGGGGAGGTGAGCAGTTCTTC

D gene: TRBD1
J gene: TRBJ2-7
clone size: -
V gene: TRBV2
CDR3 protein: CASRSRGQAYEQYF
CDR3 DNA: TGTGCCAGCAGGTCACGCGGACAGGCTTACGAGCAGTACTTC

D gene: -
J gene: TRBJ2-3
clone size: -
V gene: TRBV14
CDR3 protein: CASSQDILDTQYF
CDR3 DNA: TGTGCCAGCAGCCAAGACATTTTAGATACGCAGTATTTT

D gene: TRBD2
J gene: TRBJ2-1
clone size: few
V gene: TRBV11-1
CDR3 protein: CASSLLSGRAGEQFF
CDR3 DNA: TGTGCCAGCAGCTTACTTAGCGGGAGGGCCGGTGAGCAGTTCTTC

D gene: -
J gene: TRBJ1-3
clone size: -
V gene: TRBV6-1
CDR3 protein: CASSAYRSSLSGNTIYF
CDR3 DNA: TGTGCCAGCAGTGCCTACAGGTCTTCCCTCTCTGGAAACACCATATATTTT

D gene: -
J gene: TRBJ2-7
clone size: once
V gene: TRBV5-1
CDR3 protein: CASSLAPSEGEQYF
CDR3 DNA: TGCGCCAGCAGCTTGGCCCCTAGCGAGGGCGAGCAGTACTTC

D gene: TRBD2
J gene: TRBJ2-7
clone size: few
V gene: TRBV28
CDR3 protein: CASSLGTSGDYEQYF
CDR3 DNA: TGTGCCAGCAGTTTAGGGACTAGCGGTGACTACGAGCAGTACTTC

D gene: -
J gene: TRBJ2-2
clone size: once
V gene: TRBV6-5
CDR3 protein: CAARPGGDTGELFF
CDR3 DNA: TGTGCCGCCCGCCCCGGGGGAGACACCGGGGAGCTGTTTTTT

D gene: -
J gene: TRBJ2-1
clone size: -
V gene: TRBV18
CDR3 protein: CASSPPDNEQFF
CDR3 DNA: TGTGCCAGCTCACCCCCGGACAATGAGCAGTTCTTC

D gene: -
J gene: TRBJ2-3
clone size: -
V gene: TRBV11-3
CDR3 protein: CASSLGIAEDTQYF
CDR3 DNA: TGTGCCAGCAGCTTAGGAATAGCGGAAGATACGCAGTATTTT

D gene: TRBD2
J gene: TRBJ2-3
clone size: -
V gene: TRBV13
CDR3 protein: CASSPLAGVRADTQYF
CDR3 DNA: TGTGCCAGCAGCCCTCTAGCGGGAGTGCGGGCAGATACGCAGTATTTT

D gene: -
J gene: TRBJ2-7
clone size: -
V gene: TRBV9
CDR3 protein: CASSATSSAEQYF
CDR3 DNA: TGTGCCAGCAGCGCCACCTCTAGCGCCGAGCAGTACTTC

D gene: -
J gene: TRBJ2-7
clone size: once
V gene: TRBV3-1/TRBV3-2
CDR3 protein: CASSQGLYEQYF
CDR3 DNA: TGTGCCAGCAGCCAAGGGCTCTACGAGCAGTACTTC

D gene: -
J gene: TRBJ1-1
clone size: -
V gene: TRBV27
CDR3 protein: CASKTQGRLAFF
CDR3 DNA: TGTGCCAGCAAGACACAGGGTAGGTTAGCTTTCTTT

D gene: -
J gene: TRBJ1-6
clone size: few
V gene: TRBV6-2/TRBV6-3
CDR3 protein: CASSLNSRQANSPLHF
CDR3 DNA: TGTGCCAGCAGTCTCAACTCGAGACAGGCCAATTCACCCCTCCACTTT

D gene: -
J gene: TRBJ1-5
clone size: -
V gene: TRBV18
CDR3 protein: CASSPRHQPQHF
CDR3 DNA: TGTGCCAGCTCACCACGGCATCAGCCCCAGCATTTT

D gene: -
J gene: TRBJ1-3
clone size: -
V gene: TRBV29-1
CDR3 protein: CSALLAGSTSGNTIYF
CDR3 DNA: TGCAGCGCCTTACTCGCGGGATCTACCTCTGGAAACACCATATATTTT

D gene: TRBD1
J gene: TRBJ1-1
clone size: -
V gene: TRBV6-2/TRBV6-3
CDR3 protein: CASSSPGQGWPEAFF
CDR3 DNA: TGTGCCAGCAGTTCTCCGGGACAGGGCTGGCCTGAAGCTTTCTTT

D gene: TRBD1
J gene: TRBJ1-5
clone size: once
V gene: TRBV7-8
CDR3 protein: CASNTGTGNQPQHF
CDR3 DNA: TGTGCCAGCAATACCGGGACAGGCAATCAGCCCCAGCATTTT

D gene: -
J gene: TRBJ2-5
clone size: -
V gene: TRBV30
CDR3 protein: CAWSVSVPFVETQYF
CDR3 DNA: TGTGCCTGGAGTGTCTCCGTCCCGTTCGTCGAGACCCAGTACTTC

D gene: TRBD2
J gene: TRBJ2-7
clone size: -
V gene: TRBV4-1
CDR3 protein: CASSQTAGAEQYF
CDR3 DNA: TGCGCCAGCAGCCAAACAGCGGGAGCCGAGCAGTACTTC

D gene: -
J gene: TRBJ2-3
clone size: -
V gene: TRBV7-9
CDR3 protein: CASSLAVSADTQYF
CDR3 DNA: TGTGCCAGCAGCTTGGCGGTCAGCGCAGATACGCAGTATTTT

D gene: TRBD1
J gene: TRBJ1-1
clone size: -
V gene: TRBV5-4
CDR3 protein: CASSARTGLNTEAFF
CDR3 DNA: TGTGCCAGCAGCGCCCGGACAGGGCTGAACACTGAAGCTTTCTTT

D gene: TRBD2
J gene: TRBJ2-1
clone size: -
V gene: TRBV7-2
CDR3 protein: CASSHPGTSGRNEQFF
CDR3 DNA: TGTGCCAGCAGCCACCCCGGGACTAGCGGGAGGAATGAGCAGTTCTTC

D gene: -
J gene: TRBJ1-1
clone size: -
V gene: TRBV19
CDR3 protein: CASSIWATTGMNTEAFF
CDR3 DNA: TGTGCCAGTAGTATTTGGGCTACCACCGGAATGAACACTGAAGCTTTCTTT